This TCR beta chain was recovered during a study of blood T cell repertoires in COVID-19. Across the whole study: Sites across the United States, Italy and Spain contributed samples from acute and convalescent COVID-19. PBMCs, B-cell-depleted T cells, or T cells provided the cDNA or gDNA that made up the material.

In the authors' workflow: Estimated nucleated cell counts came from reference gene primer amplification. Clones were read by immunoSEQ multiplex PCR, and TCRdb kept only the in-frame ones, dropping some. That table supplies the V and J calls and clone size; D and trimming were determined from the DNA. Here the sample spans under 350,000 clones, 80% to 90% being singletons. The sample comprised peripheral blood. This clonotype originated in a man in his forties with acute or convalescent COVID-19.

The CDR3 DNA follows: TGTGCCAGCTCCGACCGGGAGAACACTGAAGCTTTCTTT. This gives the protein CASSDRENTEAFF. V gene TRBV18 combines with J gene TRBJ1-1; D not certain. The CDR3 is made up of 13 amino acids. Trimming shortened V by 6 bases and J by 1 base, and 9 bases separated the two germline ends. Per the germline V gene, CDR1 is KGHSH and CDR2 is LQKENI. Variable domain in full (rest from reference TRBV18 and TRBJ1-1): NAGVMQNPRHLVRRRGQEARLRCSPMKGHSHVYWYRQLPEEGLKFMVYLQKENIIDESGMPKERFSAEFPKEGPSILRIQQVVRGDSAAYFCASSDRENTEAFFGQGTRLTVV.